Below are 21 T cell receptor beta chains sequenced from a single sample in a study of cytomegalovirus exposure and HLA in healthy donors. The study ran its PCR with 60 Vbeta and 13 Jbeta primers. Measured with immunoSEQ multiplex PCR; TCRdb has only the in-frame clones, and not every one. The profile shows roughly 120,000 clones, around two thirds of them singletons. Sequenced: PBMCs. The receptor set was obtained from a woman aged 40 to 50 in good health and CMV-seropositive.

This chain links TRBV27 with TRBJ1-1, with unresolved D. The CDR3 covers 13 residues. Trimming pared 5 bases from V and 1 base from J, leaving 8 bases between. From germline, CDR1 is MNHEY and CDR2 SMNVEV (reference sequence). The CDR3 protein is CASSRTANTEAFF. In nucleotides, the CDR3 is TGTGCCAGCAGTAGAACAGCGAACACTGAAGCTTTCTTT.

The V call is TRBV5-4, the J call TRBJ1-2; 9 bases match TRBD1. This CDR3 comprises 15 residues. CDR1 is SGHNT, CDR2 YYREEE, per germline (reference sequence). The J segment lost 4 bases and the V segment lost 2 bases, leaving 6 bases of the junction unmatched. CDR3 in amino acids: CASSFGDRAGYGYTF. As DNA, the CDR3 is TGTGCCAGCAGCTTTGGGGACAGGGCGGGCTATGGCTACACCTTC. The variable domain in full, with the rest retrieved from reference TRBV5-4 and TRBJ1-2, is ETGVTQSPTHLIKTRGQQVTLRCSSQSGHNTVSWYQQALGQGPQFIFQYYREEENGRGNFPPRFSGLQFPNYSSELNVNALELDDSALYLCASSFGDRAGYGYTFGSGTRLTVV.

V gene TRBV5-1 combines with J gene TRBJ2-1, with 10 nucleotides matching TRBD2. V trimming: 0 bases; J trimming: 7 bases; junction bases outside the gene matches: 4. The CDR3 is made up of 15 amino acids. Per the germline V gene, CDR1 is SGHRS and CDR2 is YFSETQ. CDR3 bases: TGCGCCAGCAGCTTGGTAGCGGGAGGAGGGAATGAGCAGTTCTTC. Translating gives CASSLVAGGGNEQFF.

This clone was seen a handful of times. V gene TRBV6-1 combines with J gene TRBJ2-3, with 9 bases lining up with TRBD2. The CDR3 sequence is 18 residues long. The V segment lost 1 base and the J segment 1 base; nucleotides outside the gene matches: 9. Germline V gene lookup returns CDR1 MNHNS and CDR2 SASEGT. CDR3 in DNA: TGTGCCAGCAGTGAAGTCACGGGCGGGGGGGGAGGCACAGATACGCAGTATTTT. Protein product: CASSEVTGGGGGTDTQYF.

The chain employs TRBV28 and TRBJ2-5; D unclear. Trimming removed 6 bases at V and 5 bases at J, with 10 bases between. The CDR3 totals 12 residues. In germline, CDR1 is MDHEN, CDR2 SYDVKM. CDR3 DNA: TGTGCCAGCAGCTATACTCGGGAGACCCAGTACTTC. Translating gives CASSYTRETQYF.

The chain is built from TRBV2 and TRBJ2-1; 9 bases agree with TRBD2. CDR3 length equals 14 residues. After removal of 4 bases from V and 8 bases from J, the junction contained 6 bases not matched to a gene. Germline V CDR1 and CDR2: SNHLY, FYNNEI. DNA of the CDR3: TGTGCCAGCAGTGTAGCGGGAGTGGTCGATGAGCAGTTCTTC. Protein: CASSVAGVVDEQFF. Variable domain in full (rest from reference TRBV2 and TRBJ2-1): EPEVTQTPSHQVTQMGQEVILRCVPISNHLYFYWYRQILGQKVEFLVSFYNNEISEKSEIFDDQFSVERPDGSNFTLKIRSTKLEDSAMYFCASSVAGVVDEQFFGPGTRLTVL.

V usage is TRBV7-8 and J usage is TRBJ2-7; the D gene is possibly TRBD1 (6 bases). This CDR3 is built from 13 residues. CDR1 is SGHVS, CDR2 FQNEAQ, per germline. V was cut by 5 bases and J by 1 base, with 9 bases left in between. The CDR3 is CASSAGVSYEQYF. DNA for the CDR3: TGTGCCAGCAGCGCAGGGGTTTCCTACGAGCAGTACTTC.

This clone was counted only a few times. J is TRBJ2-7 and V is TRBV14; 7 positions match TRBD1. The germline gives CDR1 SGHDN, CDR2 FVKESK. The CDR3 is 14 amino acids. J was trimmed by 7 bases and V by 4 bases; bases with no gene match: 10. In nucleotides, the CDR3 is TGTGCCAGCAGCCGGACAGGAACGACGGCTGAGCAGTACTTC. It encodes CASSRTGTTAEQYF.

This clone has a handful of counts. This chain joins TRBV30 and TRBJ2-7; 9 bases agree with TRBD1. This CDR3 region has 14 residues. Germline lookup yields CDR1 GTSNPN and CDR2 SVGIG (reference sequence). Trimming cost V 5 bases and J 2 bases; bases outside gene matches: 7. The CDR3 sequence: CAWYRDRDPYEQYF. The CDR3 bases are TGTGCCTGGTACCGGGACAGGGATCCCTACGAGCAGTACTTC.

V gene TRBV11-1 combines with J gene TRBJ2-5, with D maybe TRBD1 (6 bases). CDR1 SGHAT and CDR2 FQDESV come from the germline V gene (reference sequence). This CDR3 region has 14 residues. V lost 3 bases, J lost 5 bases, and 13 bases lay in between. This CDR3 reads CASSFNTGMETQYF. The CDR3, as DNA: TGTGCCAGCAGCTTCAATACAGGGATGGAGACCCAGTACTTC.

This chain links TRBV9 with TRBJ1-3; possibly TRBD1 for D (6 bases). Looked up from germline, CDR1 is SGDLS and CDR2 is YYNGEE. V was clipped by 4 bases and J by 0 bases, with 14 bases between them. This CDR3 has 16 amino acids. The chain's CDR3 is CASSPRTVFSGNTIYF. The CDR3 nucleotides are TGTGCCAGCAGCCCACGGACAGTCTTCTCTGGAAACACCATATATTTT.

The chain is built from TRBV2 and TRBJ1-1, with D possibly being TRBD1 (6 bases). The germline V and J ends were trimmed by 1 base and 4 bases, with 13 bases remaining between them. Germline V CDR1 and CDR2: SNHLY, FYNNEI. The length of the CDR3 is 15 residues. The chain's CDR3 is CASSEVGTPSTEAFF. The CDR3 DNA reads as TGTGCCAGCAGTGAAGTCGGGACACCGAGCACTGAAGCTTTCTTT. The full variable domain, completed using reference TRBV2 and TRBJ1-1, is EPEVTQTPSHQVTQMGQEVILRCVPISNHLYFYWYRQILGQKVEFLVSFYNNEISEKSEIFDDQFSVERPDGSNFTLKIRSTKLEDSAMYFCASSEVGTPSTEAFFGQGTRLTVV.

This chain joins TRBV5-5 and TRBJ1-2, with TRBD1 identical over 7 bases. The CDR3 has 14 residues. V was pared by 0 bases and J by 4 bases, with 3 bases of the junction left unmatched. CDR1 and CDR2 from the germline V gene are SGHKS and YYEKEE (reference sequence). The DNA of the CDR3 is TGTGCCAGCAGCTTGGAGGGACAGATCTATGGCTACACCTTC. Protein: CASSLEGQIYGYTF.

The V call is TRBV7-9, the J call TRBJ2-7, with TRBD1 matching over 10 bases. V was pared by 2 bases and J by 5 bases, with 6 bases of the junction left unmatched. This CDR3 is 15 amino acids long. The germline CDR1 and CDR2 sequences are SEHNR and FQNEAQ (reference sequence). CDR3 nucleotide sequence: TGTGCCAGCAGCTTAATCGGGACAGGGGACAACGAGCAGTACTTC. Translated, it gives CASSLIGTGDNEQYF.

The chain combines TRBV18 with TRBJ2-3; D gene ambiguous. The CDR3 is 14 amino acids. CDR1 and CDR2 (germline): KGHSH, LQKENI. V lost 0 bases to trimming and J lost 3 bases, with 7 bases between them. The CDR3 loop reads CASSPPAGTDTQYF. CDR3 nucleotide sequence: TGTGCCAGCTCACCACCGGCAGGAACAGATACGCAGTATTTT. The full variable domain, its missing parts supplied by reference TRBV18 and TRBJ2-3, is NAGVMQNPRHLVRRRGQEARLRCSPMKGHSHVYWYRQLPEEGLKFMVYLQKENIIDESGMPKERFSAEFPKEGPSILRIQQVVRGDSAAYFCASSPPAGTDTQYFGPGTRLTVL.

This clone is deemed medium-sized. This chain uses TRBV7-9 with TRBJ2-7; the D gene is possibly TRBD2 (6 bases). This CDR3 is built from 14 residues. Trimming cost V 2 bases and J 4 bases, with 12 bases left between them. Germline V gives CDR1 SEHNR, CDR2 FQNEAQ (reference sequence). The CDR3 reads CASSLLPGVYEQYF. CDR3 bases: TGTGCCAGCAGCTTATTACCGGGAGTGTACGAGCAGTACTTC.

V usage is TRBV29-1 and J usage is TRBJ2-7; D is undetermined. CDR1 is SQVTM and CDR2 is ANQGSEA in the germline V gene. Trimming removed 4 bases at V and 2 bases at J, with 15 bases between. The CDR3 is 14 residues long. The CDR3 is CSVARPETPYEQYF. The CDR3 nucleotides are TGCAGCGTTGCGCGGCCGGAAACTCCCTACGAGCAGTACTTC.

The chain uses TRBV4-2 and TRBJ1-1; D ambiguous. Germline assignment: CDR1 LGHNA and CDR2 YNFKEQ. CDR3 length: 14 residues. Trimming removed 4 bases from V and 1 base from J, with 10 bases in between. This CDR3 is CASSPPGQNTEAFF. The DNA for the CDR3 is TGTGCCAGCAGCCCGCCTGGGCAGAACACTGAAGCTTTCTTT.

V gene TRBV10-3 combines with J gene TRBJ2-6; D remains unclear. The V end lost 4 bases, the J end lost 0 bases, and 13 bases lay between the germline ends. The CDR3 loop spans 17 amino acids. Germline CDR1 reads ENHRY; CDR2 reads SYGVKD. CDR3 region: CAISANHLSSGANVLTF. In DNA form, the CDR3 reads TGTGCCATCAGTGCGAATCACCTAAGCTCTGGGGCCAACGTCCTGACTTTC.

This clone was seen a few times. V usage is TRBV7-2 and J usage is TRBJ2-5; D may be TRBD2 (6 bases). Germline lookup yields CDR1 SGHTA and CDR2 FQGNSA. V was cut by 4 bases and J by 7 bases, with 13 bases left in between. This CDR3 is 13 amino acids long. The CDR3 bases are TGTGCCAGCAGCTCGCGGGACGAAGGGACCCAGTACTTC. This translates into CASSSRDEGTQYF.

The V call is TRBV14, the J call TRBJ2-1; D possibly corresponds to TRBD2 (5 bases). The germline V gene encodes CDR1 SGHDN and CDR2 FVKESK. Trimming removed 4 bases from V and 6 bases from J, with 10 bases in between. The CDR3 covers 13 residues. For the CDR3, the DNA is TGTGCCAGCAGCCCAGGACTTCCCAATGAGCAGTTCTTC. As protein: CASSPGLPNEQFF. Filled out from reference TRBV14 and TRBJ2-1, the complete variable domain reads EAGVTQFPSHSVIEKGQTVTLRCDPISGHDNLYWYRRVMGKEIKFLLHFVKESKQDESGMPNNRFLAERTGGTYSTLKVQPAELEDSGVYFCASSPGLPNEQFFGPGTRLTVL.